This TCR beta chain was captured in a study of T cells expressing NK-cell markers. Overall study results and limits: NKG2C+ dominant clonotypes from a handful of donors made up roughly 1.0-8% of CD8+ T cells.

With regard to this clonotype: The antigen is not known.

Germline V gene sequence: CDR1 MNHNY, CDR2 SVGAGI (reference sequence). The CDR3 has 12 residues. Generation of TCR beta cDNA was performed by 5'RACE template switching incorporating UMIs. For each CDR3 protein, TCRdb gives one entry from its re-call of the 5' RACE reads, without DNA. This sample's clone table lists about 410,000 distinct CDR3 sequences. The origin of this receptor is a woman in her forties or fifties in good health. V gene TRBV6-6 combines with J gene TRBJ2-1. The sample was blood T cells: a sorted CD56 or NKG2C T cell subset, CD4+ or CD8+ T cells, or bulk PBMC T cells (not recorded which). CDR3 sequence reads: CASSPTVDEQFF.